Here is one T cell receptor (beta chain) with its context. This entry comes from a study of blood T cells in healthy people across ages. The ends were cut back, 8 bases at V and 11 bases at J, with 21 bases in the middle. The CDR3 contains 13 residues. The germline CDR1 and CDR2 sequences are MNHNY and SVGAGI (reference sequence). Combining a sample-barcoded 5' primer with a J-beta primer mix, a second PCR ran for about 6 to 11 cycles. From the 5' RACE reads, TCRdb called clonotypes with MiXCR, one entry per CDR3 protein. The sample holds some 850,000 distinct CDR3 sequences; around a quarter are singletons and the top ten take 3%. This sample also appeared in a second study, on T cells of mothers and their children.

Sequenced material: blood. V is TRBV6-6 and J is TRBJ2-5; the D gene is possibly TRBD2 (6 bases). The source of this sequence is a boy younger than 18 in good health. CDR3 coding DNA: TGTGCCAGCTGGCGGGACGGTACGTCGGAGCAGTACTTC. It encodes CASWRDGTSEQYF.